This TCR beta chain was found in a study of blood T cell repertoires in COVID-19. Turning to the study itself: Donors in the United States, Italy and Spain gave samples during acute or convalescent COVID-19. Nucleic acid was either cDNA or gDNA, and it came from T cells, B-cell-depleted T cells, or PBMCs.

Sequencing was performed with immunoSEQ multiplex PCR; in TCRdb, only in-frame clones are kept and a portion is missing. The data contain about 300,000 clones, under 90% of them singletons. Cohorts were based on clinical histories the participants reported. Trimming took 3 bases from V and 2 from J; bases not matched to a gene: 2. CDR1 is GTSNPN, CDR2 SVGIG, per germline (reference sequence). The CDR3 has 13 residues. This clonotype was obtained from a young woman who had recovered from COVID-19. The sequenced material came from PBMCs or T cells enriched from blood (not recorded which). The V call is TRBV30, the J call TRBJ2-7, with TRBD1 identical over 9 bases. The DNA of the CDR3 is TGTGCCTGGAGCGGGACAGGGCCCTACGAGCAGTACTTC. Translated: CAWSGTGPYEQYF. Full variable domain (rest looked up from reference TRBV30 and TRBJ2-7): SQTIHQWPATLVQPVGSPLSLECTVEGTSNPNLYWYRQAAGRGLQLLFYSVGIGQISSEVPQNLSASRPQDRQFILSSKKLLLSDSGFYLCAWSGTGPYEQYFGPGTRLTVT.